Described below is a single TCR beta chain sequence and its context. Antigen: not known. Germline CDR1 MDHEN, CDR2 SYDVKM. V was shortened by 3 bases and J by 7 bases, with 12 bases between the two germline ends. This CDR3 is built from 14 residues. All patients relapsed after autologous stem cell transplantation, and brentuximab vedotin exposure varied. Patients' outcomes at their best amounted to complete response, partial response or progressive disease. This sample was taken from a study of PD-1 blockade in classical Hodgkin lymphoma. The data were produced by immunoSEQ multiplex PCR, yet TCRdb's version contains in-frame clones alone and is incomplete. The sample holds around 20,000 clones; 70% to 80% are singletons and the top ten take roughly a sixth. Study-wide points: Before treatment, TCR diversity in newly diagnosed patients was reportedly lower than in healthy donors. Complete responders had baseline diversity similar to newly diagnosed patients.

Sequences were derived from peripheral blood mononuclear cells (PBMCs), sampled before the second cycle of nivolumab. This clonotype was sampled from a human donor with classical Hodgkin lymphoma. V gene TRBV28 combines with J gene TRBJ1-4; weak D call: TRBD1 (6 bases). CDR3 bases: TGTGCCAGCAGTTTCGCAGGGGTTGTTGAAAAACTGTTTTTT. It translates to CASSFAGVVEKLFF. Full variable domain (outside the CDR3, taken from reference TRBV28 and TRBJ1-4): DVKVTQSSRYLVKRTGEKVFLECVQDMDHENMFWYRQDPGLGLRLIYFSYDVKMKEKGDIPEGYSVSREKKERFSLILESASTNQTSMYLCASSFAGVVEKLFFGSGTQLSVL.